This T cell receptor (beta chain) is drawn from a study of cytomegalovirus exposure and HLA in healthy donors. Whole-study findings and limits: Confirmation was obtained in vitro that a few CMV-associated chains are specific for CMV antigens. Later, an analysis found that TCR clusters from the first cohort tended to co-occur in the 120 or so validation repertoires. Rarity held for most TCR sequences, but there were some public TCRs that occurred in many donors. Cytomegalovirus status was reportedly diagnosed by the classifier with high sensitivity and specificity.

Repertoires were generated with immunoSEQ multiplex PCR, while TCRdb's copy carries only in-frame clones and drops some. The sample contains about 130,000 clones, roughly 79% of which appear only once. This clone was counted a single time. Antigen unknown. The sequenced sample was PBMCs. The TCR comes from a man between 25 and 39 years old in good health and CMV-seropositive.

CDR3 protein: CASSTRGMDEQYF. CDR3 in DNA: TGTGCCAGCAGTACCAGGGGAATGGACGAGCAGTACTTC. V and J are TRBV6-6 and TRBJ2-7; D possibly corresponds to TRBD1 (6 bases). This CDR3 region has 13 residues. Germline lookup yields CDR1 MNHNY and CDR2 SVGAGI (reference sequence). Trimming took off 5 bases at V and 5 bases at J, with 13 bases between the two ends.